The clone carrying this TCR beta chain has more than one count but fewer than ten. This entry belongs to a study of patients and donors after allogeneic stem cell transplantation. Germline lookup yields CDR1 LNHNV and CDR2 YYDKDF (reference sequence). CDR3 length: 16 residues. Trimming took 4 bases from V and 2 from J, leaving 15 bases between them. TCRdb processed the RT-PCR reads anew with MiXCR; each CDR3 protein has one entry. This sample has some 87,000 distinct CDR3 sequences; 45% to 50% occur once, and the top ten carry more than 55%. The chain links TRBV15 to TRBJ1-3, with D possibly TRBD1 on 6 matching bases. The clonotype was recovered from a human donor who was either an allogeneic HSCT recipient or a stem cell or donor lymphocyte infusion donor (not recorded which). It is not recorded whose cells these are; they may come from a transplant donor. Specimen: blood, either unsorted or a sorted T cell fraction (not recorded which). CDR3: CATSTHTGPTGNTIYF. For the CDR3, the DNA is TGTGCCACCAGCACACACACAGGGCCTACTGGAAACACCATATATTTT.